The text below deals with one T cell receptor beta chain. This entry belongs to a study of monozygotic twins with inflammatory bowel disease. This CDR3 region has 15 residues. Germline CDR1 and CDR2: SGDLS and YYNGEE. After re-calling the 5' RACE reads, TCRdb lists one entry per CDR3 protein, DNA absent. This sample contains under 350,000 distinct CDR3 sequences. This clonotype was sampled from a human donor with ulcerative colitis or Crohn's disease, or a healthy co-twin of an affected twin (not recorded which). The material sequenced was blood. The genes are TRBV9 and TRBJ2-5; checking the TCRdb D call of TRBD2 is not possible without DNA. This chain's CDR3 is CASSVEGSGGETQYF.